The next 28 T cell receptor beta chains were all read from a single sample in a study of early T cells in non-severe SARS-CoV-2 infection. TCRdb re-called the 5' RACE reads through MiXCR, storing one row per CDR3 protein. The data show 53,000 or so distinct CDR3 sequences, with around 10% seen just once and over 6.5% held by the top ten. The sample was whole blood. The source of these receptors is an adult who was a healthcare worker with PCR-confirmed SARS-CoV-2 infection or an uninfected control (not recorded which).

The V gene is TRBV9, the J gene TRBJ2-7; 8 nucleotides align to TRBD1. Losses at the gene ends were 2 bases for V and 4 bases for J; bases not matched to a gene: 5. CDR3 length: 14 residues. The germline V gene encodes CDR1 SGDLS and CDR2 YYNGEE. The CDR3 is CASSVRDRIYEQYF. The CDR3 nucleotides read TGTGCCAGCAGCGTCCGGGACAGGATTTACGAGCAGTACTTC.

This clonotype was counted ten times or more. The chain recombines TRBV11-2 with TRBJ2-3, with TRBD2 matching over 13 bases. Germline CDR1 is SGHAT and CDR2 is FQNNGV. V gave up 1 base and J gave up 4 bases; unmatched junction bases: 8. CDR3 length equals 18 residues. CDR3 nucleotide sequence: TGTGCCAGCAGCTTAGGGACTAGCGGGAGTAATGTCTCAGATACGCAGTATTTT. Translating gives CASSLGTSGSNVSDTQYF.

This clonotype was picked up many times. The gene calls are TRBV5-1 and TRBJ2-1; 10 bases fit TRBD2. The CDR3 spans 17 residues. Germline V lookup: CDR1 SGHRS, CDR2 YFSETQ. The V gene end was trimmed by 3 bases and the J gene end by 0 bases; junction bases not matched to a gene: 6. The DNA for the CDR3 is TGCGCCAGCAGCTCAGCGGGAGGGTCAAGCTCCTACAATGAGCAGTTCTTC. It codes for CASSSAGGSSSYNEQFF. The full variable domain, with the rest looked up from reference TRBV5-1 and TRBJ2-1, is KAGVTQTPRYLIKTRGQQVTLSCSPISGHRSVSWYQQTPGQGLQFLFEYFSETQRNKGNFPGRFSGRQFSNSRSEMNVSTLELGDSALYLCASSSAGGSSSYNEQFFGPGTRLTVL.

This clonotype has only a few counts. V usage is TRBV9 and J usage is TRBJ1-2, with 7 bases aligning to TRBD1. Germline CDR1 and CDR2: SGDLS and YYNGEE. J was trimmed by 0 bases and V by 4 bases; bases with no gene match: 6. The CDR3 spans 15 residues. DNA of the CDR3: TGTGCCAGCAGCCATGCCCAGGGGGCTAACTATGGCTACACCTTC. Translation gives CASSHAQGANYGYTF.

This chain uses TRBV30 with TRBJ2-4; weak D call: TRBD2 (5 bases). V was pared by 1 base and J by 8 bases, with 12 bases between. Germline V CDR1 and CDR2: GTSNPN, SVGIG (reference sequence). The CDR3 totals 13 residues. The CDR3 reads CAWSEGSADIQYF. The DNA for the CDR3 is TGTGCCTGGAGTGAGGGCTCAGCGGACATTCAGTACTTC.

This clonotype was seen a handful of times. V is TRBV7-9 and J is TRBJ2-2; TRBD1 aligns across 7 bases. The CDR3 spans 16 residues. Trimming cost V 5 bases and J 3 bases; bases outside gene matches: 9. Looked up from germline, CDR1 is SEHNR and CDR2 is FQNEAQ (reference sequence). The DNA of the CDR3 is TGTGCCAGCAGCCCGATAGGGGGCCTTCACACCGGGGAGCTGTTTTTT. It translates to CASSPIGGLHTGELFF.

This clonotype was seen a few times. The CDR3 sequence is CASTRTGGNTQYF. CDR3 bases: TGTGCCAGTACCCGTACGGGGGGGAATACGCAGTATTTT. The chain carries TRBV19 and TRBJ2-3; TRBD2 matches 8 bases. Germline CDR1 is LNHDA and CDR2 is SQIVND (reference sequence). V lost 7 bases and J lost 7; bases outside the gene matches: 7. CDR3 length equals 13 residues.

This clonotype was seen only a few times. CDR3 in amino acids: CASSLKGTGSYEQYF. Written as DNA, the CDR3 is TGCGCCAGCAGCTTGAAAGGGACAGGGTCCTACGAGCAGTACTTC. This chain uses TRBV5-1 with TRBJ2-7, with 9 bases fitting TRBD1. Germline V gene lookup returns CDR1 SGHRS and CDR2 YFSETQ. This CDR3 has 15 residues. After removal of 1 base from V and 1 base from J, the junction contained 3 bases not matched to a gene.

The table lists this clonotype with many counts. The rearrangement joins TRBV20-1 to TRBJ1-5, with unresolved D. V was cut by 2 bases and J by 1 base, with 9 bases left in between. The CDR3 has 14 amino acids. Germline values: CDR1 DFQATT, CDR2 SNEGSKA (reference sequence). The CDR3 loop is CSARPWQSNQPQHF. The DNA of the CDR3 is TGCAGTGCTAGACCATGGCAAAGCAATCAGCCCCAGCATTTT.

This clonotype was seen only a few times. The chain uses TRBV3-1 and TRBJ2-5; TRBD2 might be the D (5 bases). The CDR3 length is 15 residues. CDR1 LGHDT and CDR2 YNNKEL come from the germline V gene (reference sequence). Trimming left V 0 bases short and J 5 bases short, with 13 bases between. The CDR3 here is CASSQEGSQRETQYF. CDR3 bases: TGTGCCAGCAGCCAAGAAGGGAGCCAGCGGGAGACCCAGTACTTC.

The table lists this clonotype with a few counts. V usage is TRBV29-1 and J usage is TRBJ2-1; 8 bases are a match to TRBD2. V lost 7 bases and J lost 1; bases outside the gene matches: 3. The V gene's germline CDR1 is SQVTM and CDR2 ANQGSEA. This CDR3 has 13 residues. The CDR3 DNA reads TGCAGCGCGAGCGGGAGTTCCTACAATGAGCAGTTCTTC. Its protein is CSASGSSYNEQFF.

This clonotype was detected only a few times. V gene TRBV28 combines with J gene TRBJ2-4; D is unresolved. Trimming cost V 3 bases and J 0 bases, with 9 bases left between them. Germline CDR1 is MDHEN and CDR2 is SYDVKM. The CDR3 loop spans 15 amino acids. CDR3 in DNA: TGTGCCAGCAGTTTCCAGCTTTTAGCCAAAAACATTCAGTACTTC. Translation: CASSFQLLAKNIQYF.

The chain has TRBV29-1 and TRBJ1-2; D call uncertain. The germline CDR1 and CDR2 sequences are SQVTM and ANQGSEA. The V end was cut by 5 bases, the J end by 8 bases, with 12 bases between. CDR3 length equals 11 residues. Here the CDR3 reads CSVFSVLGYTF. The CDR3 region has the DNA TGCAGCGTTTTCAGTGTCTTGGGCTACACCTTC. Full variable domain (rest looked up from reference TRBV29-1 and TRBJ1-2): SAVISQKPSRDICQRGTSLTIQCQVDSQVTMMFWYRQQPGQSLTLIATANQGSEATYESGFVIDKFPISRPNLTFSTLTVSNMSPEDSSIYLCSVFSVLGYTFGSGTRLTVV.

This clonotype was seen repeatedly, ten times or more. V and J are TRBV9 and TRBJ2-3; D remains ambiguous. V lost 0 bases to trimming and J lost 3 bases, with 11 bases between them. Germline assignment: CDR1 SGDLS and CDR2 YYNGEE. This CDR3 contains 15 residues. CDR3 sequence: CASSVVSRATDTQYF. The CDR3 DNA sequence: TGTGCCAGCAGCGTAGTGTCGAGAGCAACAGATACGCAGTATTTT.

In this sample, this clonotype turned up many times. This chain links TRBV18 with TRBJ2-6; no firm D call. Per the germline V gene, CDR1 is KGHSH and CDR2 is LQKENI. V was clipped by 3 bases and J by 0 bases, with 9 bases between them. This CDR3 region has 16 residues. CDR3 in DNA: TGTGCCAGCTCACCCCGAATAAGCTCTGGGGCCAACGTCCTGACTTTC. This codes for CASSPRISSGANVLTF.

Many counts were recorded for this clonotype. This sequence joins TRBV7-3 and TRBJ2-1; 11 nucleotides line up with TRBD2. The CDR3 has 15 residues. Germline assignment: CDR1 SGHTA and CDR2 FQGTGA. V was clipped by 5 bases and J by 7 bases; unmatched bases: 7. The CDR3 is CASSRLPSGRNEQFF. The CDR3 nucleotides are TGTGCCAGCAGCCGACTGCCTAGCGGGAGGAATGAGCAGTTCTTC.

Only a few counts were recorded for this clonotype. CDR3 nucleotide sequence: TGCGCCAGCAGCCAAGGTCTAGCGGGGACCTACGAGCAGTACTTC. Translation: CASSQGLAGTYEQYF. The chain combines TRBV4-1 with TRBJ2-7; 9 bases align to TRBD2. Germline values: CDR1 MGHRA, CDR2 YSYEKL. The V segment lost 1 base and the J segment 2 bases; nucleotides outside the gene matches: 3. CDR3 length: 15 amino acids.

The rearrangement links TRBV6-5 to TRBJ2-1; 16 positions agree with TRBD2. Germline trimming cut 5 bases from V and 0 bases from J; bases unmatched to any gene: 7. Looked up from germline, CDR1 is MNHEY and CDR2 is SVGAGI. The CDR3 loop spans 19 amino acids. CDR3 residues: CASSTLGLAGGSSYNEQFF. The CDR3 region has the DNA TGTGCCAGCAGTACCCTGGGACTAGCGGGAGGGAGCTCCTACAATGAGCAGTTCTTC.

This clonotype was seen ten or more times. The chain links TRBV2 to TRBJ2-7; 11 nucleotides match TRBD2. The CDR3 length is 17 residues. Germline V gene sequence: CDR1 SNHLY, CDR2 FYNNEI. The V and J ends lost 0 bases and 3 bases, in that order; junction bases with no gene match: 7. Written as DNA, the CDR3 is TGTGCCAGCAGTGAAGCCGGACTGACTAGCGGGATCTACGAGCAGTACTTC. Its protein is CASSEAGLTSGIYEQYF.

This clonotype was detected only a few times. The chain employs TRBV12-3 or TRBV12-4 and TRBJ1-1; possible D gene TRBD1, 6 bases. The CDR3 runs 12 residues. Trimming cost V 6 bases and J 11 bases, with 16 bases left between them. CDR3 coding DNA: TGTGCCAGCAGCCCGGGGGGCTCTCGGGCTTTCTTT. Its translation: CASSPGGSRAFF.

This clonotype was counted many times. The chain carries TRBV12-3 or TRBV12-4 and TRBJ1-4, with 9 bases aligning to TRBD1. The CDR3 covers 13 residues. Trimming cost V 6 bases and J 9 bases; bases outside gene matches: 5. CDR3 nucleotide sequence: TGTGCCAGCAGAGCGGGACAGGGTCAAAAACTGTTTTTT. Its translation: CASRAGQGQKLFF.

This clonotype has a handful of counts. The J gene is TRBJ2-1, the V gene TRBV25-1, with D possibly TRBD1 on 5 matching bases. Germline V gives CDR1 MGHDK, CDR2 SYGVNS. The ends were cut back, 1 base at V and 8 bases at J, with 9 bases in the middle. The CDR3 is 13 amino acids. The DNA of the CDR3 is TGTGCCAGCAGTGAATTGGGGCAGGATGAGCAGTTCTTC. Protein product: CASSELGQDEQFF. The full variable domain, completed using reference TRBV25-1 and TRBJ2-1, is EADIYQTPRYLVIGTGKKITLECSQTMGHDKMYWYQQDPGMELHLIHYSYGVNSTEKGDLSSESTVSRIRTEHFPLTLESARPSHTSQYLCASSELGQDEQFFGPGTRLTVL.

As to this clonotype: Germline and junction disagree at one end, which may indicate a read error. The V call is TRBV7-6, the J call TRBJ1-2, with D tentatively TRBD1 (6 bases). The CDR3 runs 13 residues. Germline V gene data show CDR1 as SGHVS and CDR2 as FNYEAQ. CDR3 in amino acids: CVSSLGQFYGYTF. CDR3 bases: TGTGTCAGCAGCTTAGGACAGTTCTATGGCTACACCTTC.

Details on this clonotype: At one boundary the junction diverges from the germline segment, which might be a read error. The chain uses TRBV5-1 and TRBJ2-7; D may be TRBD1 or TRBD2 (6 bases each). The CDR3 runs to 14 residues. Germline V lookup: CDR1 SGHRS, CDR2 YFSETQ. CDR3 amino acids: CASRMDRERRASNF. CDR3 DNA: TGCGCCAGCAGGATGGACAGAGAAAGGAGGGCGAGCAACTTC.

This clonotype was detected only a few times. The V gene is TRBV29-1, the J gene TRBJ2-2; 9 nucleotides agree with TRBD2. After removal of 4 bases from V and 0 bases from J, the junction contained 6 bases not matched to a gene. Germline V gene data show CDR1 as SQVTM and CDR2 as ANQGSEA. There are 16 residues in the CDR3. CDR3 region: CSVGLAEKTNTGELFF. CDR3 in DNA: TGCAGCGTTGGACTAGCGGAAAAAACGAACACCGGGGAGCTGTTTTTT.

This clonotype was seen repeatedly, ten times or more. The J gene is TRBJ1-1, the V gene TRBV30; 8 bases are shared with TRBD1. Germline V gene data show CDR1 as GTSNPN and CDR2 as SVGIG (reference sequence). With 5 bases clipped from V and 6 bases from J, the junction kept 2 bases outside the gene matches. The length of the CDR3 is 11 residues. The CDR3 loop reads CAWLDRAEAFF. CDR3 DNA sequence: TGTGCCTGGTTGGACAGGGCTGAAGCTTTCTTT.

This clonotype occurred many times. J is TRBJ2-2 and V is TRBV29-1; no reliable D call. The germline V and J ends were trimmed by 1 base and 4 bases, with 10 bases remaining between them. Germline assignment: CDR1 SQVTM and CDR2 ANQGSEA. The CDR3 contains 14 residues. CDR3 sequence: CSVEGGVSTGELFF. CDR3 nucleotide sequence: TGCAGCGTTGAAGGTGGTGTTAGCACCGGGGAGCTGTTTTTT.

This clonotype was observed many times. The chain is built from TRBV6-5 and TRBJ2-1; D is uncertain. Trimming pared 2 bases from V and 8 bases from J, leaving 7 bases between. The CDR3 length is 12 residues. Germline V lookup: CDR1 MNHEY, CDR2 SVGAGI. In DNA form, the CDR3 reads TGTGCCAGCAGTTACCCCTCTGATGAGCAGTTCTTC. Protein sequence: CASSYPSDEQFF.